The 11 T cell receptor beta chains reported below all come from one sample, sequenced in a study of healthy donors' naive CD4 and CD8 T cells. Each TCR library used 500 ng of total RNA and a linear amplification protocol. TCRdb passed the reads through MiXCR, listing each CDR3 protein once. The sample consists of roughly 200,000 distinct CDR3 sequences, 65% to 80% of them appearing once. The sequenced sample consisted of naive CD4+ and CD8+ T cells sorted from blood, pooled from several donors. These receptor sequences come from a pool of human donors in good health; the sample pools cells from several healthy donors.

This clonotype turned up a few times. CDR3 region: CASSIRPDANYGYTF. The CDR3 nucleotides read TGTGCCAGTAGTATTCGCCCGGACGCGAACTATGGCTACACCTTC. The chain uses TRBV19 and TRBJ1-2; D gene unclear. Germline V CDR1 and CDR2: LNHDA, SQIVND (reference sequence). The CDR3 extends over 15 amino acids. V lost 3 bases to trimming and J lost 2 bases, with 13 bases between them.

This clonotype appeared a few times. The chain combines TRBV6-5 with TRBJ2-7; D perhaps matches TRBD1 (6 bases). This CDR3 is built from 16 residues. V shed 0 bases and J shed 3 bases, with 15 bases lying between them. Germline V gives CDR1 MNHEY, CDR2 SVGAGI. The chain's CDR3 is CASSYSRGGRGYEQYF. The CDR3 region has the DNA TGTGCCAGCAGTTACTCACGCGGCGGCAGGGGCTACGAGCAGTACTTC.

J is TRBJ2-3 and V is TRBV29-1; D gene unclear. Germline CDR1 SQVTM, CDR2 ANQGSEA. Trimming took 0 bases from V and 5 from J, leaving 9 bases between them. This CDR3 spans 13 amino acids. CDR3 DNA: TGCAGCGTTGAAGAGCGAAATGGAGATACGCAGTATTTT. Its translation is CSVEERNGDTQYF.

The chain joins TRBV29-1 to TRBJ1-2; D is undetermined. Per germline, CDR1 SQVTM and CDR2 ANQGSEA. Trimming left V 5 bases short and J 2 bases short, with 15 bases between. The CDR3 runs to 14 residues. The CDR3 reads CSVSSRGQNYGYTF. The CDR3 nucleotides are TGCAGCGTTAGTTCCCGAGGGCAAAACTATGGCTACACCTTC.

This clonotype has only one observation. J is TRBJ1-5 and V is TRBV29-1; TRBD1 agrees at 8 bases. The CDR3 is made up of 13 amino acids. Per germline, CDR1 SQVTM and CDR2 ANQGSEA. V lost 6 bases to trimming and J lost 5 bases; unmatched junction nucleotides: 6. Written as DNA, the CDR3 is TGCAGCGTGCAGTCAGGGGGCGATCAGCCCCAGCATTTT. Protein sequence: CSVQSGGDQPQHF.

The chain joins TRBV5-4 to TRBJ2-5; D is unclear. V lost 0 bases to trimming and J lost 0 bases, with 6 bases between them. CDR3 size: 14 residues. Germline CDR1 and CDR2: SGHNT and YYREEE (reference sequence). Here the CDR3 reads CASSLVRNQETQYF. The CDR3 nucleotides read TGTGCCAGCAGCTTGGTCAGGAACCAAGAGACCCAGTACTTC.

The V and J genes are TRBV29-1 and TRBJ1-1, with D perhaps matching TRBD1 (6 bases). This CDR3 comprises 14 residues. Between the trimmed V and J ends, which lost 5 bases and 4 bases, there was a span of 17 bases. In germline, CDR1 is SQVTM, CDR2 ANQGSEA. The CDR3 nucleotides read TGCAGCGTTACCCCGAGACAGGCCGCCACTGAAGCTTTCTTT. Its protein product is CSVTPRQAATEAFF.

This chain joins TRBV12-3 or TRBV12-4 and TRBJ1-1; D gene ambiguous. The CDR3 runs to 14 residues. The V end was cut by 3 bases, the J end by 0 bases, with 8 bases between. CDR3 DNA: TGTGCCAGCAGTTTGCGGGTTTTGAACACTGAAGCTTTCTTT. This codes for CASSLRVLNTEAFF.

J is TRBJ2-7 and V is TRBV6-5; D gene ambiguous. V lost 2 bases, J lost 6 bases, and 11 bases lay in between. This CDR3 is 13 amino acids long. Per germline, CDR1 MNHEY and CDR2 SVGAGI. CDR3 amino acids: CASSYILGGEQYF. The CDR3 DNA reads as TGTGCCAGCAGTTACATACTCGGTGGCGAGCAGTACTTC.

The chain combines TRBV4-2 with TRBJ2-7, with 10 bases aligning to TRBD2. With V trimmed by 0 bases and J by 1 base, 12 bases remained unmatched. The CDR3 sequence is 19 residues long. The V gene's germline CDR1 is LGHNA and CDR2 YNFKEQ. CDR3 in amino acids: CASSQDGASGSWGSYEQYF. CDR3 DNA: TGTGCCAGCAGCCAAGATGGGGCTAGCGGGAGTTGGGGGTCCTACGAGCAGTACTTC.

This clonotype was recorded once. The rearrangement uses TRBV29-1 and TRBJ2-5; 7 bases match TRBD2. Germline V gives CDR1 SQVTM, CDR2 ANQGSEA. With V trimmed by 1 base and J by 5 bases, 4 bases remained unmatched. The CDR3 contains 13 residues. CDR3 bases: TGCAGCGTTGAAGCGTGGGGAGGGGAGACCCAGTACTTC. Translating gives CSVEAWGGETQYF.